A selection of T cell receptor beta chains follows, all from one sample in a study of OX40 agonist ivuxolimab in advanced cancers. The method was immunoSEQ multiplex PCR; TCRdb's version includes in-frame clones alone and lacks a portion of them. The data contain roughly 30,000 clones, 70% to 90% of them singletons. This specimen consisted of CD4+ or CD8+ T cells sorted from blood, obtained in a trial of the OX40 agonist ivuxolimab. Receptors were obtained from an adult with an advanced solid tumor such as melanoma, head and neck, liver or kidney cancer. CDR3s include the opening cysteine and the closing phenylalanine or tryptophan. The order of the fields is J gene, V gene, CDR3 protein.

J gene: TRBJ2-1; V gene: TRBV7-9; CDR3 protein: CASSLETGEQFF
J gene: TRBJ2-7; V gene: TRBV29-1; CDR3 protein: CSVVAANYEQYF
J gene: TRBJ1-1; V gene: TRBV2; CDR3 protein: CASSEISGGARTEAFF
J gene: TRBJ2-1; V gene: TRBV27; CDR3 protein: CASSPHSYNEQFF
J gene: TRBJ2-6; V gene: TRBV7-3; CDR3 protein: CASSLISGANVLTF
J gene: TRBJ2-5; V gene: TRBV6-5; CDR3 protein: CASSSTGAVQETQYF
J gene: TRBJ2-3; V gene: TRBV27; CDR3 protein: CASSVLMGRSDTQYF
J gene: TRBJ2-1; V gene: TRBV7-2; CDR3 protein: CASSSVGSGSEQFF
J gene: TRBJ2-5; V gene: TRBV4-2; CDR3 protein: CASSQGTSGREETQYF
J gene: TRBJ2-1; V gene: TRBV28; CDR3 protein: CASRDRGRDEQFF
J gene: TRBJ1-1; V gene: TRBV19; CDR3 protein: CASSIMGAEAFF
J gene: TRBJ2-7; V gene: TRBV19; CDR3 protein: CASSPARGADEQYF
J gene: TRBJ2-6; V gene: TRBV19; CDR3 protein: CASSTSGGSGANVLTF
J gene: TRBJ2-1; V gene: TRBV4-3; CDR3 protein: CASARRAGGYNEQFF
J gene: TRBJ2-3; V gene: TRBV9; CDR3 protein: CASSVQGPPGDTQYF
J gene: TRBJ2-3; V gene: TRBV9; CDR3 protein: CASSGTSGDRISTDTQYF
J gene: TRBJ2-1; V gene: TRBV4-2; CDR3 protein: CASSLDAGATYNEQFF
J gene: TRBJ1-2; V gene: TRBV10-1; CDR3 protein: CARPGTSTAGGYTF
J gene: TRBJ1-1; V gene: TRBV4-1; CDR3 protein: CASSQVSGVTEAFF
J gene: TRBJ2-1; V gene: TRBV6-6; CDR3 protein: CASRMGSSEQFF
J gene: TRBJ2-7; V gene: TRBV14; CDR3 protein: CASSQEDTRFYEQYF
J gene: TRBJ2-7; V gene: TRBV6-5; CDR3 protein: CASSYSTGGHEQYF
J gene: TRBJ1-5; V gene: TRBV27; CDR3 protein: CASSLWSGDQPQHF
J gene: TRBJ2-3; V gene: TRBV4-1; CDR3 protein: CASSQLGTQYF
J gene: TRBJ2-3; V gene: TRBV21-1; CDR3 protein: CASSKDTGYF
J gene: TRBJ2-2; V gene: TRBV19; CDR3 protein: CASSMTSEYTGELFF
J gene: TRBJ2-7; V gene: TRBV5-1; CDR3 protein: CASSLGLELASPYEQYF
J gene: TRBJ1-1; V gene: TRBV27; CDR3 protein: CASRPRGITEAFF
J gene: -; V gene: TRBV18; CDR3 protein: CASSPFGSYEQYF
J gene: TRBJ2-3; V gene: TRBV7-7; CDR3 protein: CASSLSVAGADTQYF
J gene: TRBJ2-7; V gene: TRBV18; CDR3 protein: CASSPPEPGKPYDEQYF
J gene: TRBJ2-5; V gene: TRBV7-3; CDR3 protein: CASSLTGSQETQYF
J gene: TRBJ2-1; V gene: TRBV28; CDR3 protein: CASSTSGLAGVGFF
J gene: TRBJ2-3; V gene: TRBV28; CDR3 protein: CASSLAYGQGGEADTQYF
J gene: TRBJ2-5; V gene: TRBV11-2; CDR3 protein: CASRRAGVGETQYF
J gene: TRBJ2-1; V gene: TRBV19; CDR3 protein: CASSISAGGGNEQFF
J gene: TRBJ2-7; V gene: TRBV27; CDR3 protein: CASSLGPSGSSIHEQYF
J gene: TRBJ2-3; V gene: TRBV6-1; CDR3 protein: CASSETGGEGDTQYF
J gene: TRBJ2-7; V gene: TRBV4-1; CDR3 protein: CASSQARVSTYEQYF
J gene: TRBJ2-1; V gene: TRBV19; CDR3 protein: CASTPGDEQFF
J gene: TRBJ2-7; V gene: TRBV15; CDR3 protein: CATSRDQGPQREQYF
J gene: TRBJ1-5; V gene: TRBV28; CDR3 protein: CASSSRGYSNQPQHF
J gene: TRBJ1-2; V gene: TRBV29-1; CDR3 protein: CSVEPRDSSYGYTF
J gene: TRBJ2-1; V gene: TRBV6-4; CDR3 protein: CASSDGTSGSEQFF
J gene: TRBJ2-2; V gene: TRBV4-3; CDR3 protein: CASSQERTTGELFF
J gene: TRBJ2-1; V gene: TRBV6-4; CDR3 protein: CASSDSSRASYNEQFF
J gene: TRBJ2-5; V gene: TRBV5-6; CDR3 protein: CASSLSETQYF
J gene: TRBJ2-1; V gene: TRBV19; CDR3 protein: CASSKTGANEQFF
J gene: TRBJ1-5; V gene: TRBV6-1; CDR3 protein: CASSESGWDQPQHF
J gene: TRBJ2-7; V gene: TRBV5-1; CDR3 protein: CASSQGQGTYEQYF
J gene: TRBJ2-5; V gene: TRBV9; CDR3 protein: CASSAGQGDQETQYF
J gene: TRBJ2-1; V gene: TRBV28; CDR3 protein: CASNTRTSAHNEQFF
J gene: TRBJ2-2; V gene: TRBV7-9; CDR3 protein: CASSHPLGGAITGELFF
J gene: TRBJ2-7; V gene: TRBV27; CDR3 protein: CASSLAGSSYEQYF
J gene: TRBJ2-7; V gene: TRBV5-1; CDR3 protein: CASSSDKPEQYF